These T cell receptor beta chains were read from a single sample in a study of vaccination and CD4 T cells after COVID-19. Each CDR3 protein is one row after TCRdb ran MiXCR on the PCR reads. The sample contains about 24,000 distinct CDR3 sequences, more than 25% of which appear only once. These receptors' targets are unknown. Material: CD4+ T cells from blood, cultured in vitro, obtained about 7 months after SARS-CoV-2 vaccination. These receptor sequences come from a human donor who had recovered from COVID-19. CDR3s include the opening cysteine and the closing phenylalanine or tryptophan. A D gene is named only where the DNA matches it firmly. Expanded clones get a size class; other rows say once, few or many, or leave the size out.

J gene: TRBJ1-6; clone size: many; V gene: TRBV19; CDR3 length: 16; D gene: NA; CDR3 DNA: TGTGCCAGTAGCCGAAGGGGCCAACAGGGTAATTCACCCCTCCACTTT; CDR3 protein: CASSRRGQQGNSPLHF
J gene: TRBJ2-1; clone size: NA; V gene: TRBV7-2; CDR3 length: 15; D gene: NA; CDR3 DNA: TGTGCCAACAGCACAGCGCTGGCGGCCGGCAATGAGCAGTTCTTC; CDR3 protein: CANSTALAAGNEQFF
J gene: TRBJ2-1; clone size: NA; V gene: TRBV20-1; CDR3 length: 14; D gene: NA; CDR3 DNA: TGCAGTGCTAGACCGGGGTACTCCTACAATGAGCAGTTCTTC; CDR3 protein: CSARPGYSYNEQFF
J gene: TRBJ2-2; clone size: once; V gene: TRBV5-4; CDR3 length: 14; D gene: TRBD2; CDR3 DNA: TGTGCCAGCAGACTAGCGGGAGGCCCCGGGGAGCTGTTTTTT; CDR3 protein: CASRLAGGPGELFF
J gene: TRBJ2-5; clone size: NA; V gene: TRBV18; CDR3 length: 15; D gene: NA; CDR3 DNA: TGTGCCAGCTCACCAAGAACCTCCTCCCGAGAGACCCAGTACTTC; CDR3 protein: CASSPRTSSRETQYF
J gene: TRBJ2-3; clone size: NA; V gene: TRBV20-1; CDR3 length: 17; D gene: TRBD2; CDR3 DNA: TGCAGTGCTAGAGATCGGCTAGCGGGAACACACACAGATACGCAGTATTTT; CDR3 protein: CSARDRLAGTHTDTQYF
J gene: TRBJ2-1; clone size: few; V gene: TRBV7-8; CDR3 length: 14; D gene: NA; CDR3 DNA: TGTGCCAGCAGCATAAGTACCGGGACCCATGAGCAGTTCTTC; CDR3 protein: CASSISTGTHEQFF
J gene: TRBJ2-2; clone size: few; V gene: TRBV20-1; CDR3 length: 15; D gene: NA; CDR3 DNA: TGCAGTGCTTCGATGGGGAGGGCAGGGGTCGGGGAGCTGTTTTTT; CDR3 protein: CSASMGRAGVGELFF
J gene: TRBJ2-1; clone size: NA; V gene: TRBV20-1; CDR3 length: 16; D gene: TRBD2; CDR3 DNA: TGCAGTGCTAGGGCTAGCGGGAGGAGCTCCTACAATGAGCAGTTCTTC; CDR3 protein: CSARASGRSSYNEQFF
J gene: TRBJ2-1; clone size: once; V gene: TRBV18; CDR3 length: 15; D gene: TRBD2; CDR3 DNA: TGTGCCAGCTCACCTCAAGAGACTAGCGTAACTGAGCAGTTCTTC; CDR3 protein: CASSPQETSVTEQFF
J gene: TRBJ2-5; clone size: few; V gene: TRBV20-1; CDR3 length: 13; D gene: TRBD2; CDR3 DNA: TGCAGTGCACCGGGACTAGACCAAGAGACCCAGTACTTC; CDR3 protein: CSAPGLDQETQYF
J gene: TRBJ2-2; clone size: NA; V gene: TRBV6-1; CDR3 length: 14; D gene: NA; CDR3 DNA: TGTGCCAGCAGTCGACCGTGGGGAGTCGGGGAGCTGTTTTTT; CDR3 protein: CASSRPWGVGELFF
J gene: TRBJ2-1; clone size: few; V gene: TRBV7-3; CDR3 length: 15; D gene: TRBD2; CDR3 DNA: TGTGCCAGCAGCTCAGCTAGCGGGGCCCGTCGGGAGCAGTTCTTC; CDR3 protein: CASSSASGARREQFF
J gene: TRBJ2-5; clone size: NA; V gene: TRBV2; CDR3 length: 11; D gene: NA; CDR3 DNA: TGTGCCAGCAGCGGGGGAGAGACCCAGTACTTC; CDR3 protein: CASSGGETQYF
J gene: TRBJ2-2; clone size: NA; V gene: TRBV24-1; CDR3 length: 16; D gene: TRBD1; CDR3 DNA: TGTGCCACCAGTGATCCCGGGACAGGGAGATCCGGGGAGCTGTTTTTT; CDR3 protein: CATSDPGTGRSGELFF
J gene: TRBJ2-7; clone size: NA; V gene: TRBV15; CDR3 length: 14; D gene: NA; CDR3 DNA: TGTGCCACCAGCAGAGATCAGGACAGCTACGAGCAGTACTTC; CDR3 protein: CATSRDQDSYEQYF
J gene: TRBJ2-3; clone size: NA; V gene: TRBV15; CDR3 length: 13; D gene: NA; CDR3 DNA: TGTGCCACCAGCAGAGATGTGGCGGAGAAGCAGTATTTT; CDR3 protein: CATSRDVAEKQYF
J gene: TRBJ1-1; clone size: NA; V gene: TRBV2; CDR3 length: 14; D gene: TRBD1; CDR3 DNA: TGTGCCAGCAGTTCCCGGACAGGGGACACTGAAGCTTTCTTT; CDR3 protein: CASSSRTGDTEAFF
J gene: TRBJ2-5; clone size: NA; V gene: TRBV5-1; CDR3 length: 15; D gene: TRBD2; CDR3 DNA: TGCGCCAGCAGCTCCCTAGCGGGAGTTGGTGAGACCCAGTACTTC; CDR3 protein: CASSSLAGVGETQYF
J gene: TRBJ1-2; clone size: once; V gene: TRBV7-2; CDR3 length: 16; D gene: NA; CDR3 DNA: TGTGCCAGCAGCTTAGACGGTACAGGCACTAACTGTGGCTACACCTTC; CDR3 protein: CASSLDGTGTNCGYTF
J gene: TRBJ2-1; clone size: few; V gene: TRBV7-9; CDR3 length: 13; D gene: NA; CDR3 DNA: TGTGCCAGCAGCCCACAATCATACAATGAGCAGTTCTTC; CDR3 protein: CASSPQSYNEQFF
J gene: TRBJ2-3; clone size: NA; V gene: TRBV19; CDR3 length: 16; D gene: NA; CDR3 DNA: TGTGCCAGTAGTATTCGCCGGGACTCCTACACAGATACGCAGTATTTT; CDR3 protein: CASSIRRDSYTDTQYF
J gene: TRBJ2-3; clone size: NA; V gene: TRBV28; CDR3 length: 13; D gene: NA; CDR3 DNA: TGTGCCAGCAGCGTACAGGGACCGGATACGCAGTATTTT; CDR3 protein: CASSVQGPDTQYF
J gene: TRBJ2-1; clone size: NA; V gene: TRBV10-3; CDR3 length: 11; D gene: NA; CDR3 DNA: TGTGCCATCAGTGAGTACAATGAGCAGTTCTTC; CDR3 protein: CAISEYNEQFF
J gene: TRBJ2-7; clone size: NA; V gene: TRBV7-9; CDR3 length: 13; D gene: NA; CDR3 DNA: TGTGCCTGCCGACCCATGAGCTCCTACGAGCAGTACTTC; CDR3 protein: CACRPMSSYEQYF
J gene: TRBJ2-5; clone size: NA; V gene: TRBV20-1; CDR3 length: 14; D gene: NA; CDR3 DNA: TGCAGTGCCCCTCTGCCCAGGGCGGGAGAGACCCAGTACTTC; CDR3 protein: CSAPLPRAGETQYF
J gene: TRBJ2-7; clone size: few; V gene: TRBV20-1; CDR3 length: 16; D gene: NA; CDR3 DNA: TGCAGTGCTAGGGCTTTTCGGGGCCTCTTCTCCTACGAGCAGTACTTC; CDR3 protein: CSARAFRGLFSYEQYF
J gene: TRBJ2-1; clone size: NA; V gene: TRBV19; CDR3 length: 13; D gene: NA; CDR3 DNA: TGTGCCAGTAGTACGATTCGGGACAATGAGCAGTTCTTC; CDR3 protein: CASSTIRDNEQFF
J gene: TRBJ1-6; clone size: NA; V gene: TRBV6-1; CDR3 length: 14; D gene: NA; CDR3 DNA: TGTGCCAGCACCGGGGGCCTAAATAATTCACCCCTCCACTTT; CDR3 protein: CASTGGLNNSPLHF
J gene: TRBJ2-1; clone size: NA; V gene: TRBV20-1; CDR3 length: 16; D gene: TRBD2; CDR3 DNA: TGCAGTGCTAGAGGGGGAGCGGGAGGGCCGCCGGATGAGCAGTTCTTC; CDR3 protein: CSARGGAGGPPDEQFF
J gene: TRBJ2-5; clone size: large; V gene: TRBV7-8; CDR3 length: 14; D gene: NA; CDR3 DNA: TGTGCCAGCAGCTTAGGTGGGGGCAGGGAGACCCAGTACTTC; CDR3 protein: CASSLGGGRETQYF
J gene: TRBJ2-7; clone size: few; V gene: TRBV28; CDR3 length: 15; D gene: NA; CDR3 DNA: TGTGCCAGCAGTTTCCCTACGTCGCTATCGACCGAGCAGTACTTC; CDR3 protein: CASSFPTSLSTEQYF
J gene: TRBJ1-1; clone size: NA; V gene: TRBV7-2; CDR3 length: 14; D gene: NA; CDR3 DNA: TGTGCCAGCAGCCCCCTCCCCTGGCGCACTGAAGCTTTCTTT; CDR3 protein: CASSPLPWRTEAFF
J gene: TRBJ2-5; clone size: few; V gene: TRBV7-7; CDR3 length: 14; D gene: NA; CDR3 DNA: TGTGCTAGCAGCTTGGACTACAATCAAGAGACCCAGTACTTC; CDR3 protein: CASSLDYNQETQYF
J gene: TRBJ1-5; clone size: few; V gene: TRBV15; CDR3 length: 16; D gene: TRBD1; CDR3 DNA: TGTGCCACCAGCCTGAACAGGGGCGGGCTGGGTCAGCCCCAGCATTTT; CDR3 protein: CATSLNRGGLGQPQHF
J gene: TRBJ2-3; clone size: NA; V gene: TRBV10-2; CDR3 length: 14; D gene: NA; CDR3 DNA: TGCGCCAGCAGTGAGTCAGGTAGCCCAGATACGCAGTATTTT; CDR3 protein: CASSESGSPDTQYF
J gene: TRBJ2-5; clone size: medium-sized; V gene: TRBV7-2; CDR3 length: 14; D gene: TRBD1; CDR3 DNA: TGTGCCAGCAGCTGGGGACAGACCGGGGAGACCCAGTACTTC; CDR3 protein: CASSWGQTGETQYF
J gene: TRBJ2-1; clone size: NA; V gene: TRBV28; CDR3 length: 15; D gene: TRBD1; CDR3 DNA: TGTGCCAGCACCCCGGGACAGGGTGCCTACAATGAGCAGTTCTTC; CDR3 protein: CASTPGQGAYNEQFF
J gene: TRBJ1-5; clone size: NA; V gene: TRBV19; CDR3 length: 14; D gene: NA; CDR3 DNA: TGTGCCAGCAAGGACGGCGAACGATACCAGCCCCAGCATTTT; CDR3 protein: CASKDGERYQPQHF
J gene: TRBJ2-5; clone size: NA; V gene: TRBV28; CDR3 length: 14; D gene: NA; CDR3 DNA: TGTGCCAGCAGTTTAGGAGGGTCACGCGAGACCCAGTACTTC; CDR3 protein: CASSLGGSRETQYF